The clone carrying this T cell receptor (beta chain) was seen at least ten times. Priming with a constant-region primer yielded TCR beta cDNA from about 500 ng total RNA. What produced the TCR beta libraries was three nested multiplex PCR rounds using slightly modified ARM-PCR. A C-beta reverse primer and TRBV1-TRBV30 forward primers served in each of the first two PCR rounds, at 10 cycles apiece. One entry per CDR3 protein, called by TCRdb with MiXCR from the multiplex PCR reads. The table records tens of thousands of distinct CDR3 sequences, around 77% of them present only once. With 4 bases clipped from V and 3 bases from J, the junction kept 13 bases outside the gene matches. The CDR3 extends over 18 amino acids. Germline CDR1 LGHDT, CDR2 YNNKEL (reference sequence). These data belong to a study of tumor-infiltrating lymphocytes in primary liver carcinoma. Bulk tissue was left unsorted, and RNA and DNA were co-extracted from about 20-30 mg of it.

The chain employs TRBV3-1 and TRBJ2-5; 11 bases agree with TRBD2. The TCR originated in a man between 40 and 49 years old with primary liver carcinoma and hepatitis B virus infection. The sample taken for sequencing was liver tumor tissue from sampling region 5. The subset denotes: tumor region T5, tumor centre. For the CDR3, the DNA is TGTGCCAGCAGCCTTTCCGGGACTAGCGGTTTCGGGGAAGAGACCCAGTACTTC. It specifies CASSLSGTSGFGEETQYF.